This entry features one TCR beta chain sequence. This sample was taken from a study of T cells in Graves' hyperthyroidism and ophthalmopathy. The CDR3 contains 13 residues. Trimming removed 3 bases from V and 10 bases from J; junction bases left unmatched: 8. Germline CDR1 is MGHRA and CDR2 is YSYEKL. The investigators amplified TCR beta CDR3 regions from RNA transcripts. Primed by the HTBI set, a first-round RT-PCR was run on the TCR CDR3. TCRdb re-called the multiplex PCR reads with MiXCR, one entry per CDR3 protein. Altogether hundreds of thousands of distinct CDR3 sequences are present, about 43% being singletons, with the ten largest covering about 7.8%.

The sequencing input was peripheral blood or thyroid tissue (not recorded which). J is TRBJ1-2 and V is TRBV4-1, with 7 bases matching TRBD1. This clonotype originated in a woman between 18 and 29 years old with Graves' hyperthyroidism. Here the CDR3 DNA reads TGCGCCAGCAGCCATAGGACCGGGACAGTCTACACCTTC. Translated, it gives CASSHRTGTVYTF.